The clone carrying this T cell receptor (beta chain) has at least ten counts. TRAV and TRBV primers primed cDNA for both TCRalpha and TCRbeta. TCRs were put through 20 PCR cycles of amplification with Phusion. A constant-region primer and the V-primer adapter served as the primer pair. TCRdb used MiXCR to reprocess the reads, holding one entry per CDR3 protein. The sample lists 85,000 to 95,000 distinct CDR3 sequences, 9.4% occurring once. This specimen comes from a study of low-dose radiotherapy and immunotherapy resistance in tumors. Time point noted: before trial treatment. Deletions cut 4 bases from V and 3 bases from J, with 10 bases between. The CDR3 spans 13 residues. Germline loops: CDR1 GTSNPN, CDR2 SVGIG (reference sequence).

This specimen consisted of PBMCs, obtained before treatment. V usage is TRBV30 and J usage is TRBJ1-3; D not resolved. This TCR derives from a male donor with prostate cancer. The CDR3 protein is CAWTSVGGNTIYF. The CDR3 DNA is TGTGCCTGGACATCGGTGGGTGGAAACACCATATATTTT.